A single sample is the source of the 5 T cell receptor beta chains below, sequenced in a study of brain T cells in children with intractable seizures. The data were produced by immunoSEQ multiplex PCR, yet TCRdb's version contains in-frame clones alone and is incomplete. The sample includes several thousand clones, less than 70% of them seen just once. Surgery cases with the highest brain T cell transcript signatures were chosen for sequencing. The sequencing used resected brain tissue, collected at surgery. The source of these receptors is a girl aged 2-10 years with tuberous sclerosis and intractable seizures.

The chain links TRBV12-5 to TRBJ2-4; D tentatively reads TRBD1 or TRBD2 (5 bases each). The germline V gene has CDR1 LGHNT and CDR2 FRNRAP. The CDR3 is 17 amino acids. V dropped 0 bases and J dropped 0 bases, with 12 bases sitting between them. CDR3 nucleotides: TGTGCTAGTGGTTTGGTACTGAGGGGTCTAGCCAAAAACATTCAGTACTTC. The encoded protein is CASGLVLRGLAKNIQYF.

This sequence joins TRBV6-5 and TRBJ2-7, with D hard to call. The ends were cut back, 4 bases at V and 0 bases at J, with 16 bases in the middle. The CDR3 has 16 residues. Per germline, CDR1 MNHEY and CDR2 SVGAGI. In DNA form, the CDR3 reads TGTGCCAGCAGTTCCCTGTTCTTTGGCAACTCCTACGAGCAGTACTTC. As protein: CASSSLFFGNSYEQYF.

The rearrangement links TRBV13 to TRBJ1-2; D unresolved. Germline V gives CDR1 PRHDT, CDR2 FYEKMQ (reference sequence). The CDR3 length is 14 residues. V was pared by 1 base and J by 4 bases, with 10 bases between. CDR3 DNA sequence: TGTGCCAGCAGCTTAGATAAGGGAACCTATGGCTACACCTTC. It specifies CASSLDKGTYGYTF.

The chain employs TRBV19 and TRBJ2-1, with a possible D match to TRBD1 (5 bases). The germline V gene has CDR1 LNHDA and CDR2 SQIVND (reference sequence). V was cut by 3 bases and J by 1 base, with 16 bases left in between. The CDR3 runs to 17 residues. This CDR3 is CASSIAWQGGSYNEQFF. In nucleotides, the CDR3 is TGTGCCAGTAGTATTGCCTGGCAGGGCGGTTCCTACAATGAGCAGTTCTTC.

The chain combines TRBV3-1 (or the pseudogene TRBV3-2) with TRBJ2-3; the match to TRBD1 covers 8 bases. V lost 8 bases and J lost 3; bases outside the gene matches: 4. The germline V gene has CDR1 LGHDT and CDR2 YNNKEL (reference sequence). The CDR3 runs to 13 residues. CDR3 sequence: CASLDRETDTQYF. DNA for the CDR3: TGTGCCAGCCTGGACAGGGAGACAGATACGCAGTATTTT.